Included here is one T cell receptor beta chain sequence, with context. Antigen specificity is unknown. The source of the sample is a study of T cell repertoires in cytomegalovirus infection. Study-wide background: In the study, CMV epitopes included recently identified HLA-C-restricted and well-studied HLA-B-restricted ones. Findings and limits, study-wide: HLA-C-restricted CMV-specific TCR beta clonotypes prevailed in the ex vivo response. People with CMV and the relevant HLA were identified by cumulative public TCR beta family frequency.

The CDR3 has 14 amino acids. The V end lost 2 bases, the J end lost 4 bases, and 9 bases lay between the germline ends. The germline CDR1 and CDR2 sequences are MNHNY and SVGAGI (reference sequence). TCRdb reanalysed the reads using MiXCR and keeps one entry per CDR3 protein. The sample comprises 340,000 or so distinct CDR3 sequences, roughly 25% of which are singletons, and 13% rests with the top ten. This clonotype originated in a human donor in good health (CMV status not recorded). Some clones in this sample may be carry-over from other donors' samples. This chain connects TRBV6-6 to TRBJ1-5; D is unresolved. The sequences come from cultured PBMCs, collected from culture after CMV antigen stimulation. The DNA for the CDR3 is TGTGCCAGCAGTTACCCGGAAAAGAATCAGCCCCAGCATTTT. This sequence encodes CASSYPEKNQPQHF.